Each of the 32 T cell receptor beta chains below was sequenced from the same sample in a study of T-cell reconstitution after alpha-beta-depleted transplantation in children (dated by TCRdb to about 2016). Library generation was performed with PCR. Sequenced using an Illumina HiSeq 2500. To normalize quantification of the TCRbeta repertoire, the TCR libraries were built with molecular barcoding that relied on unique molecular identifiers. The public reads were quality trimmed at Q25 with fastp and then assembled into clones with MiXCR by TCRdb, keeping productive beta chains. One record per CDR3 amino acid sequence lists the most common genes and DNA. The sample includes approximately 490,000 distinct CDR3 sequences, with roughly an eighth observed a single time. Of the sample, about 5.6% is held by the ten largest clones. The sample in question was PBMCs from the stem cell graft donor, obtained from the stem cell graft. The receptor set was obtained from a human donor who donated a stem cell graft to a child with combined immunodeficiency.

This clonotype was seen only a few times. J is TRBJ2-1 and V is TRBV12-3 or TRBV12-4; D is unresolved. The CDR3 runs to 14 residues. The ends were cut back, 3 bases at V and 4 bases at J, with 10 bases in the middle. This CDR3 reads CASSLQEDYNEQFF. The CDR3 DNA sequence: TGTGCCAGCAGTTTGCAGGAAGATTACAATGAGCAGTTCTTC.

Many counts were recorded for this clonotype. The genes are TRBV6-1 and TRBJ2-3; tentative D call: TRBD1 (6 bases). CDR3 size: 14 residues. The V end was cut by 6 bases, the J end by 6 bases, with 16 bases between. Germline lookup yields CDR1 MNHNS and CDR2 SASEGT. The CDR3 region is CASSPQQGSDTQYF. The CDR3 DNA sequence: TGTGCCAGCAGCCCCCAACAGGGTTCCGATACGCAGTATTTT.

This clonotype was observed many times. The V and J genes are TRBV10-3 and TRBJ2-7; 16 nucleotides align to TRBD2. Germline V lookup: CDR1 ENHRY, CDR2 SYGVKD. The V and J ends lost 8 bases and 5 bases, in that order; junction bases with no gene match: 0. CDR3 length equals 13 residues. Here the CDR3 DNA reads TGTGCCATCGGGACTAGCGGGGGGGACGAGCAGTACTTC. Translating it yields CAIGTSGGDEQYF.

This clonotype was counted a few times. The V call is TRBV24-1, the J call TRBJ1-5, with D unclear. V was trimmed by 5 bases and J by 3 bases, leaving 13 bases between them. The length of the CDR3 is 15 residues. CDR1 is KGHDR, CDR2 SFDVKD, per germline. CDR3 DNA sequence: TGTGCCACCAGTGCCCCAGGTCCTTACAATCAGCCCCAGCATTTT. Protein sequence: CATSAPGPYNQPQHF.

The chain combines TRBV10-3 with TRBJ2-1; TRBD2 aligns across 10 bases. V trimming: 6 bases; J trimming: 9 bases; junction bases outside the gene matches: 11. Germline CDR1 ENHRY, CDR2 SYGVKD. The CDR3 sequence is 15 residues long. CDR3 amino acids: CAISPAGGPVGEQFF. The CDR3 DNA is TGTGCCATCAGCCCAGCGGGAGGGCCGGTTGGTGAGCAGTTCTTC.

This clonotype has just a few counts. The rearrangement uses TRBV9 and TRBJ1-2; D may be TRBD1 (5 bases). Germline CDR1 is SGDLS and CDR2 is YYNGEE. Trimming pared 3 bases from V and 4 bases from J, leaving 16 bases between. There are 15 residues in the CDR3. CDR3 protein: CASSASTQGFYGYTF. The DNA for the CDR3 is TGTGCCAGCAGCGCCTCGACTCAGGGCTTCTATGGCTACACCTTC.

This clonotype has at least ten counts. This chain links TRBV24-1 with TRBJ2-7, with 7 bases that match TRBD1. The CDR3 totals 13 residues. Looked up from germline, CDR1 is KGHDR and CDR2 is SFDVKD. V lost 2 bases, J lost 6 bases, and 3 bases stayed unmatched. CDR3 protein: CATSDSDRREQYF. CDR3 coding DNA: TGTGCCACCAGTGATTCGGACAGGCGCGAGCAGTACTTC.

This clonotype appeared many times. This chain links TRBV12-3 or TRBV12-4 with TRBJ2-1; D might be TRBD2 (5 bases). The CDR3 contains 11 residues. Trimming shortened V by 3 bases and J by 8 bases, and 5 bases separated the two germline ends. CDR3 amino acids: CASSLRDEQFF. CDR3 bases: TGTGCCAGCAGTTTGAGGGATGAGCAGTTCTTC.

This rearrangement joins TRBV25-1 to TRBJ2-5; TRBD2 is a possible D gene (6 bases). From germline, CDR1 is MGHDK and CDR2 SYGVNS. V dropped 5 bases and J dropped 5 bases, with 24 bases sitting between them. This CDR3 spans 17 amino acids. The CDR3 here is CASSPTWRGILGETQYF. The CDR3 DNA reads TGTGCCAGCAGTCCTACCTGGCGGGGTATTCTTGGGGAGACCCAGTACTTC. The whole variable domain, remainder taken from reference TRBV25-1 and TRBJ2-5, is EADIYQTPRYLVIGTGKKITLECSQTMGHDKMYWYQQDPGMELHLIHYSYGVNSTEKGDLSSESTVSRIRTEHFPLTLESARPSHTSQYLCASSPTWRGILGETQYFGPGTRLLVL.

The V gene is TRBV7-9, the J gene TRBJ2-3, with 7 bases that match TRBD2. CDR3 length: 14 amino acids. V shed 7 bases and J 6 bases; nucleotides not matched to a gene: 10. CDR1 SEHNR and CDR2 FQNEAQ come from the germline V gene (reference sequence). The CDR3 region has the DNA TGTGCCAGCACCCAGCGGGGCCGGGGGGATACGCAGTATTTT. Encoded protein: CASTQRGRGDTQYF.

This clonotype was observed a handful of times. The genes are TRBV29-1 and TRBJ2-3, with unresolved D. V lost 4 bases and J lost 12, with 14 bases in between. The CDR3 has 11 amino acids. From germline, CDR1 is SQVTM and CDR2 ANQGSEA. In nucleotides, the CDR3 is TGCAGCGTTGTACTTCCACCACAACAGTATTTT. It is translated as CSVVLPPQQYF.

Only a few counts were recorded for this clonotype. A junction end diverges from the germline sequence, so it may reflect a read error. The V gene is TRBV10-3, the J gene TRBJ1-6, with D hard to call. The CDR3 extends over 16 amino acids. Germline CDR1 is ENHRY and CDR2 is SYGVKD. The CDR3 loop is CAIRESGSPVNSPLHF. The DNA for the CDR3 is TGTGCCATCAGGGAGTCGGGATCCCCAGTCAATTCACCCCTCCACTTT.

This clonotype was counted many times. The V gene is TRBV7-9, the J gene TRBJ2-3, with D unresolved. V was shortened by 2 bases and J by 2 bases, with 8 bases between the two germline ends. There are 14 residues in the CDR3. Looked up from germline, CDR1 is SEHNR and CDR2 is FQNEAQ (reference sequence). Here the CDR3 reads CASSLSDFTDTQYF. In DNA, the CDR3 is TGTGCCAGCAGCTTATCGGATTTCACAGATACGCAGTATTTT.

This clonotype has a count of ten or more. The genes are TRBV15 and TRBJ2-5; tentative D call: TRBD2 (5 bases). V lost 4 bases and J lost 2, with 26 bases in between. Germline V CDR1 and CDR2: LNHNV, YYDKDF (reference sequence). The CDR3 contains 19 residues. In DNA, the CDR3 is TGTGCCACCAGCATTGGGTCGGGGAATAGTGAAATGGGGCAAGAGACCCAGTACTTC. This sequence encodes CATSIGSGNSEMGQETQYF.

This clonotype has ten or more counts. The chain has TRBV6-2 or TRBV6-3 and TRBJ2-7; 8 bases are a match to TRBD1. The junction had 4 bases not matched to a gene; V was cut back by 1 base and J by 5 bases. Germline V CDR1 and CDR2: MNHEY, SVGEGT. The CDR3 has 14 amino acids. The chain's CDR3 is CASSYLDRDHEQYF. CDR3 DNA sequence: TGTGCCAGCAGTTACTTGGACAGGGACCACGAGCAGTACTTC.

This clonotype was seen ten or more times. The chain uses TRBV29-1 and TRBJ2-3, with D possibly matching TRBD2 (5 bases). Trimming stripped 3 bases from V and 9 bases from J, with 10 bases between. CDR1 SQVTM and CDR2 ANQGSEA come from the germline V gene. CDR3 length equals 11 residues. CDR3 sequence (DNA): TGCAGCGTTGACACCGGACTGACGCAGTATTTT. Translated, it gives CSVDTGLTQYF.

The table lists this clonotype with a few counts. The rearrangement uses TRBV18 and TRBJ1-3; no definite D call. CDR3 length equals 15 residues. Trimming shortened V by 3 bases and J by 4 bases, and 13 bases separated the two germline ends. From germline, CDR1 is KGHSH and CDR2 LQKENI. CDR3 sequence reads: CASSPAGSVGNTIYF. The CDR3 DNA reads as TGTGCCAGCTCACCCGCGGGGTCGGTCGGAAACACCATATATTTT.

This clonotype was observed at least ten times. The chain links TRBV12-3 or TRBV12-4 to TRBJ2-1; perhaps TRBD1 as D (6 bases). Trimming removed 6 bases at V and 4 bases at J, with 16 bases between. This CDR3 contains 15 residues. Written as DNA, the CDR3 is TGTGCCAGCAGCCCGACCAGGGGTCATTACAATGAGCAGTTCTTC. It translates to CASSPTRGHYNEQFF.

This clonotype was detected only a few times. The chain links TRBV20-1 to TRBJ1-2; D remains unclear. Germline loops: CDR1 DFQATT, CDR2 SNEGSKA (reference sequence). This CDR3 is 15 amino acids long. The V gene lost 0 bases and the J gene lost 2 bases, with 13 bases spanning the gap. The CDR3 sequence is CSARDQRTTNYGYTF. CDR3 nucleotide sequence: TGCAGTGCTAGAGATCAGCGTACAACCAACTATGGCTACACCTTC.

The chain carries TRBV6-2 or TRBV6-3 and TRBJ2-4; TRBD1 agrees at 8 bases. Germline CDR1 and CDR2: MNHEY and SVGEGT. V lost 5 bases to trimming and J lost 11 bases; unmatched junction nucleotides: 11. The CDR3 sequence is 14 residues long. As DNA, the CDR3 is TGTGCCAGCAGTCCCACAGGGGGACGAGTCGTTCAGTACTTC. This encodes CASSPTGGRVVQYF.

CDR3 region: CASSVGQGERETQYF. The CDR3 region has the DNA TGTGCCAGCAGCGTAGGGCAGGGTGAGCGAGAGACCCAGTACTTC. The J gene is TRBJ2-5, the V gene TRBV9, with D perhaps matching TRBD1 (5 bases). The CDR3 extends over 15 amino acids. The V gene lost 0 bases and the J gene lost 4 bases, with 13 bases spanning the gap. CDR1 and CDR2 from the germline V gene are SGDLS and YYNGEE.

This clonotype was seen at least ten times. This chain's CDR3 is CATSRERTSWGTNTEAFF. The CDR3 region has the DNA TGTGCCACCAGCAGAGAAAGGACATCGTGGGGAACGAACACTGAAGCTTTCTTT. This chain uses TRBV15 with TRBJ1-1, with D possibly TRBD1 on 5 matching bases. Germline lookup yields CDR1 LNHNV and CDR2 YYDKDF (reference sequence). The CDR3 covers 18 residues. V lost 0 bases, J lost 1 base, and 18 bases lay in between.

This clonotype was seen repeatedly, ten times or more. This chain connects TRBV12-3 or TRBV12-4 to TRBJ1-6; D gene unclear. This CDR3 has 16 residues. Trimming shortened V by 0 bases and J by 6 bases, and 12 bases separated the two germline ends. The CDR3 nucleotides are TGTGCCAGCAGTTTAGCGCATGGCATGGGTAATTCACCCCTCCACTTT. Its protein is CASSLAHGMGNSPLHF.

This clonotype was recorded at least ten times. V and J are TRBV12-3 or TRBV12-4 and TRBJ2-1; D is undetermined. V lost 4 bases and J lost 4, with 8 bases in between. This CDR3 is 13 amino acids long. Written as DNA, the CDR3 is TGTGCCAGCAGTTCTCAACTTTACAATGAGCAGTTCTTC. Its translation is CASSSQLYNEQFF.

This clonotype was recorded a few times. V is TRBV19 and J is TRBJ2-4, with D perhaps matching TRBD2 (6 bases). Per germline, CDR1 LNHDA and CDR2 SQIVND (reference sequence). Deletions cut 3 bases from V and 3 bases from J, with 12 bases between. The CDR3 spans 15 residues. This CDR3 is CASSIVAVGKNIQYF. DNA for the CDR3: TGTGCCAGTAGTATTGTAGCGGTGGGCAAAAACATTCAGTACTTC.

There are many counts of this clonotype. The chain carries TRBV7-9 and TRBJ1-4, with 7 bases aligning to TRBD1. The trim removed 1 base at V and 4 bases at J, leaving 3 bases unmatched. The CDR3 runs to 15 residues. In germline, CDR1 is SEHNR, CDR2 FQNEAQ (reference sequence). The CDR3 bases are TGTGCCAGCAGCTTAGGGGACAGATTTAATGAAAAACTGTTTTTT. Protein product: CASSLGDRFNEKLFF. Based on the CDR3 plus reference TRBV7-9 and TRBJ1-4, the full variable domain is DTGVSQNPRHKITKRGQNVTFRCDPISEHNRLYWYRQTLGQGPEFLTYFQNEAQLEKSRLLSDRFSAERPKGSFSTLEIQRTEQGDSAMYLCASSLGDRFNEKLFFGSGTQLSVL.

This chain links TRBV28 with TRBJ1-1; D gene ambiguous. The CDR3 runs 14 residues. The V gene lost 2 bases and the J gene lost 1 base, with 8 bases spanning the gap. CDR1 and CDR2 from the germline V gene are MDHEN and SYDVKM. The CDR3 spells CASSLATENTEAFF. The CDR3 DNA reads TGTGCCAGCAGTTTAGCCACTGAGAACACTGAAGCTTTCTTT.

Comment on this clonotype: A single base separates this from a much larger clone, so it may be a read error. The CDR3 region has the DNA TGTGCCAGCAGTCGGTCGGGCGGAGGGGCAACCAATGAGCAGTTCTTC. Its translation is CASSRSGGGATNEQFF. This chain connects TRBV12-3 or TRBV12-4 to TRBJ2-1; D might be TRBD2 (6 bases). With 5 bases removed from V and 6 bases from J, the gap between germline ends came to 20 bases. The CDR3 length is 16 residues.

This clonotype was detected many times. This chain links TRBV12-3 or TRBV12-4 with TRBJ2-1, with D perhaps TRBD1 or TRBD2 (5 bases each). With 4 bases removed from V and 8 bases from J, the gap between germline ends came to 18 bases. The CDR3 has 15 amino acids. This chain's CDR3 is CASSSARDRSHEQFF. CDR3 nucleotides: TGTGCCAGCAGTTCTGCTCGGGACCGTTCTCATGAGCAGTTCTTC.

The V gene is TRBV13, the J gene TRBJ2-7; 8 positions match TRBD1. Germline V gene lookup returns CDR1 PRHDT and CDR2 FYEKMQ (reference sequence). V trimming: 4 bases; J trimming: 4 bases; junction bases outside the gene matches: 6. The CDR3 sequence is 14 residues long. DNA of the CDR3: TGTGCCAGCAGCTCGGGACAGGAGTCATACGAGCAGTACTTC. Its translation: CASSSGQESYEQYF.

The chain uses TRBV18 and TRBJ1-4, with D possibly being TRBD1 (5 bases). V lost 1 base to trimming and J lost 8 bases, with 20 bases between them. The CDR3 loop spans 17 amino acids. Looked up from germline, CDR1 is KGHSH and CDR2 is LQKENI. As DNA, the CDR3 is TGTGCCAGCTCACCACGACTCCGGGGCCAGCAAAAGGAAAAACTGTTTTTT. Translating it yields CASSPRLRGQQKEKLFF.

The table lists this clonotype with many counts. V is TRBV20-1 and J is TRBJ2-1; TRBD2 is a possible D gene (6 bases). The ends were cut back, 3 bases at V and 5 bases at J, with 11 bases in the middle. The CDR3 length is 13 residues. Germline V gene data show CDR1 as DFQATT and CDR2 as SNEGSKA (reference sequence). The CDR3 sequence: CSASGGLHNEQFF. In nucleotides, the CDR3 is TGCAGTGCTAGCGGGGGTCTCCACAATGAGCAGTTCTTC.